This T cell receptor (beta chain) derives from a study of blood T cell repertoires in COVID-19. Study details: T cells, B-cell-depleted T cells, or PBMCs provided the cDNA or gDNA that served as material.

The CDR3 is 13 residues long. V shed 6 bases and J shed 6 bases, with 15 bases lying between them. Germline CDR1 LNHDA, CDR2 SQIVND (reference sequence). Here immunoSEQ multiplex PCR was the method, and the copy in TCRdb shows in-frame clones only, minus some. The sample comprises under 250,000 clones, about nine tenths of which are singletons, and 5% to 6.5% rests with the top ten. Recruited during active infection, patients (from Seattle) were subsequently followed longitudinally. The specimen sequenced was peripheral blood. The TCR sequence derives from a woman in her 30s with COVID-19, enrolled during active disease. The chain carries TRBV19 and TRBJ2-7; TRBD2 might be the D (6 bases). This CDR3 reads CASSSWRGAEQYF. In DNA, the CDR3 is TGTGCCAGTAGCAGTTGGCGCGGGGCCGAGCAGTACTTC.